The rows below give T cell receptor beta chains drawn from one sample of a study of tumor-infiltrating lymphocytes in primary liver carcinoma. TCRdb re-called the multiplex PCR reads through MiXCR, storing one row per CDR3 protein. The sample has more than 75,000 distinct CDR3 sequences; over 60% are singletons. Sequenced input: liver tumor tissue from sampling region 1. These receptors all stem from a man between 40 and 49 years old with primary liver carcinoma and hepatitis B virus infection. CDR3s include the opening cysteine and the closing phenylalanine or tryptophan. The order of the fields is J gene, V gene, clone size, D gene, CDR3 length, CDR3 DNA, CDR3 protein. D genes are given only for firm matches. Clone size is stated in some rows and not others, as once, few, many or a class when expanded.

J: TRBJ2-3
V: TRBV4-2
size: many
D: NA
length: 13
DNA: TGTGCCAGCAGCCAAGGGGAGGCAGATACGCAGTATTTT
CDR3: CASSQGEADTQYF

J: TRBJ1-1
V: TRBV7-6
size: NA
D: NA
length: 15
DNA: TGTGCCAGCAGCCTTTCGTGGGGCGCGAACACTGAAGCTTTCTTT
CDR3: CASSLSWGANTEAFF

J: TRBJ2-1
V: TRBV12-3/TRBV12-4
size: NA
D: NA
length: 13
DNA: TGTGCCAGGAGTTTAGGCTGGAGGTATGAGCAGTTCTTC
CDR3: CARSLGWRYEQFF

J: TRBJ2-7
V: TRBV11-2
size: NA
D: TRBD1
length: 15
DNA: TGTGCCGGCAGCTCTACAGGGGGCCTGAGGTATGAGCAGTACTTC
CDR3: CAGSSTGGLRYEQYF

J: TRBJ2-1
V: TRBV7-9
size: NA
D: NA
length: 13
DNA: TGTGTAAGCACCCCCGGGCCCTACAATGAGCAGTTCTTC
CDR3: CVSTPGPYNEQFF

J: TRBJ1-1
V: TRBV29-1
size: NA
D: TRBD1
length: 15
DNA: TGTGGCGTTGAAGCGGGGGACAGGAGCCACCTTGAAGCTTTCTTT
CDR3: CGVEAGDRSHLEAFF

J: TRBJ1-2
V: TRBV14
size: NA
D: NA
length: 17
DNA: TGTGTCAGCAACCACACCAGCTTAGGCAGTTATAACTATGGCTACACCTTC
CDR3: CVSNHTSLGSYNYGYTF

J: TRBJ2-2
V: TRBV14
size: NA
D: TRBD1
length: 14
DNA: TGCGCCAGCAGGTCGGGACAGAACACCAGGGAGCTGTTTTTT
CDR3: CASRSGQNTRELFF

J: TRBJ2-1
V: TRBV11-3
size: NA
D: TRBD2
length: 16
DNA: TGTGCCAGCAGCTATCGAACTAGCGGGAGTAAGGATGAGCAGTTCTTC
CDR3: CASSYRTSGSKDEQFF

J: TRBJ2-2
V: TRBV29-1
size: NA
D: TRBD1
length: 10
DNA: TGCAGCGTGGGACAGGGGGGGCTGCTTTTT
CDR3: CSVGQGGLLF

J: TRBJ2-7
V: TRBV5-5
size: many
D: NA
length: 14
DNA: TGTGCCAGCAGCTTGCGCGACGGCCCCTACGAGCAGTACTTC
CDR3: CASSLRDGPYEQYF

J: TRBJ2-7
V: TRBV7-9
size: NA
D: NA
length: 13
DNA: TGTGCCAGCGGCTCGGACGGGGGACATGAGCAGTACTTC
CDR3: CASGSDGGHEQYF

J: TRBJ1-1
V: TRBV6-6
size: once
D: NA
length: 19
DNA: TGTGCCAGCAATAATGATGTGAACAGGGAAGTGGGTGGATTCACTGAAGCTTTCTTT
CDR3: CASNNDVNREVGGFTEAFF

J: TRBJ2-5
V: TRBV5-6
size: once
D: NA
length: 13
DNA: TGTGTCAGCAGCCTAGGTCCCCAAGAGACCCAGTACTTC
CDR3: CVSSLGPQETQYF

J: TRBJ2-7
V: TRBV6-5
size: NA
D: NA
length: 14
DNA: TGTGCCAACTCGCCCAACCCCCTGGGGACCGAACAGTATTTC
CDR3: CANSPNPLGTEQYF

J: TRBJ1-3
V: TRBV4-1
size: NA
D: NA
length: 15
DNA: TGTGGCAGCAGCCAAGATGTGTTTTCTGGAAACACCATATATTTT
CDR3: CGSSQDVFSGNTIYF

J: TRBJ1-1
V: TRBV7-3
size: NA
D: NA
length: 13
DNA: TGTGCCAGCAGCTTAGGGGTGCTAACTGAAGCTTTCTTT
CDR3: CASSLGVLTEAFF

J: TRBJ1-6
V: TRBV12-3/TRBV12-4
size: NA
D: NA
length: 15
DNA: TGTGCCAGCAGTCTAATCGGGGTTAGTAATTCACCCCTCCACTTT
CDR3: CASSLIGVSNSPLHF

J: TRBJ2-1
V: TRBV11-2
size: NA
D: TRBD2
length: 16
DNA: TGCGCCGGCAGCTTGGATATCGGACTAGCCATGGGTGAGCAGTCCTTC
CDR3: CAGSLDIGLAMGEQSF

J: TRBJ2-1
V: TRBV11-3
size: NA
D: NA
length: 13
DNA: TGTGCCAGCAGCGATGGACCAGGGGATGAGCAGTTCTTC
CDR3: CASSDGPGDEQFF

J: TRBJ2-1
V: TRBV29-1
size: NA
D: NA
length: 13
DNA: TGCAGCGTTGGGAGGGTGGTGGACAATGAGCAATCCTTC
CDR3: CSVGRVVDNEQSF

J: TRBJ1-3
V: TRBV5-4
size: NA
D: NA
length: 15
DNA: TGTGCCAGCAGCATCTCCGGCCCCGCTGGAAACAACATATATTTT
CDR3: CASSISGPAGNNIYF

J: TRBJ1-3
V: TRBV6-5
size: NA
D: NA
length: 17
DNA: TGTGCCAGCAGTTACTCCCGTCAAGGGGACTCTGGAAACATCATATATTTT
CDR3: CASSYSRQGDSGNIIYF

J: TRBJ1-2
V: TRBV10-3
size: NA
D: NA
length: 16
DNA: TGTGCCATCAGTGATTACAGACAGGAGCGACTCTATGGCTACGCCTTC
CDR3: CAISDYRQERLYGYAF

J: TRBJ2-7
V: TRBV14
size: NA
D: NA
length: 13
DNA: TGTGCCAGCGGCCAAGGGACCTACTACGAGAAGTACTTC
CDR3: CASGQGTYYEKYF

J: TRBJ2-7
V: TRBV20-1
size: NA
D: TRBD2
length: 14
DNA: TGCAGTGCCCAGAGGGCGGGAGCGGGCTACGAGCAGTACTTC
CDR3: CSAQRAGAGYEQYF

J: TRBJ2-3
V: TRBV29-1
size: NA
D: NA
length: 12
DNA: TGCAGCGTCACTATAGGTACGGTTACGCAATATTTT
CDR3: CSVTIGTVTQYF

J: TRBJ2-3
V: TRBV9
size: NA
D: NA
length: 14
DNA: TGTGCCAGCACCCACCCTAGGGACCCCGATACGCAGTATTTT
CDR3: CASTHPRDPDTQYF

J: TRBJ2-2
V: TRBV28
size: NA
D: NA
length: 14
DNA: TGTGCCAGTCCCGGGGGGCAGGGAGCCGGGGAGCTGTTTTTT
CDR3: CASPGGQGAGELFF

J: TRBJ2-7
V: TRBV12-3/TRBV12-4
size: NA
D: NA
length: 12
DNA: TGTGCCAGCAGTTTAGGCGACTACGAGTGGTACTTC
CDR3: CASSLGDYEWYF

J: TRBJ1-5
V: TRBV29-1
size: NA
D: TRBD1
length: 13
DNA: TGCAGCGTTGTACAGGGGGCAAATCAGCTCCAGCACTTT
CDR3: CSVVQGANQLQHF

J: TRBJ1-1
V: TRBV7-9
size: many
D: NA
length: 18
DNA: TGTGCCAGCAGCTTAGCGTTCGGTCTCCAGGGTGGGAACACTGAAGCTTTCTTT
CDR3: CASSLAFGLQGGNTEAFF

J: TRBJ2-1
V: TRBV4-1
size: NA
D: NA
length: 17
DNA: TGTGCCAGCAGGCTAGAGGCGGGAGTACAGGGGAGGAATGAGCAGTTCTTC
CDR3: CASRLEAGVQGRNEQFF

J: TRBJ2-4
V: TRBV6-5
size: NA
D: TRBD2
length: 19
DNA: TGTGCCAGCTGTTCCCTACCGACTAGCGGAGGGGGAGCCAAAAACACTCAATACTTC
CDR3: CASCSLPTSGGGAKNTQYF

J: TRBJ2-3
V: TRBV20-1
size: NA
D: NA
length: 16
DNA: TGCAGTGCTCCCGGCGCAGGGGCCGGCAGGACAGATACGCAGTATTTT
CDR3: CSAPGAGAGRTDTQYF

J: TRBJ2-1
V: TRBV5-6
size: NA
D: NA
length: 16
DNA: TGTGCCAGCAGCCTGGAGGGCGGAAACTCCTACAATGAGCACTTCTTC
CDR3: CASSLEGGNSYNEHFF

J: TRBJ1-4
V: TRBV12-3/TRBV12-4
size: NA
D: NA
length: 14
DNA: TGTGCCAGCAATTTGACAGGCTCAGATGAAAAACTGTTTTTT
CDR3: CASNLTGSDEKLFF

J: TRBJ2-7
V: TRBV4-1
size: NA
D: TRBD2
length: 15
DNA: TGCGCCAGCAGCCAAGAGGGACTAGCAGTCTACGAGCAGTACTTC
CDR3: CASSQEGLAVYEQYF

J: TRBJ2-1
V: TRBV29-1
size: NA
D: NA
length: 15
DNA: TGCAGCGTTGATGGTGAGGACAAAACCGGGGCTAGGGGGTTCTTC
CDR3: CSVDGEDKTGARGFF

J: TRBJ2-7
V: TRBV5-1
size: NA
D: NA
length: 15
DNA: TGTGCCAGCAGCCAGGTACCCGCCCTGGGCGACGAGCAGTACTTC
CDR3: CASSQVPALGDEQYF

J: TRBJ2-2
V: TRBV18
size: once
D: NA
length: 14
DNA: TGTGCCAGCTCCCCCGAGACGGCCACTGGGGAGCTGTTTTTT
CDR3: CASSPETATGELFF

J: TRBJ2-3
V: TRBV28
size: NA
D: NA
length: 14
DNA: TGTACCAGCAGCCCAACAGGAGACACAGGTACGCAGTATTTT
CDR3: CTSSPTGDTGTQYF